Below, one T cell receptor (beta chain) is given with its context. These data are taken from a study of shared clonotypes between healthy human individuals. Germline V CDR1 and CDR2: MNHEY, SVGAGI. The CDR3 consists of 12 residues. Trimming removed 0 bases at V and 6 bases at J, with 6 bases between. Sequencing was performed with immunoSEQ multiplex PCR; in TCRdb, only in-frame clones are kept and a portion is missing. The profile shows some 690,000 clones, roughly 88% of them singletons. Material for sequencing was memory CD8+ T cells from PBMCs. As for subset: CD45RO+ cells pooled with CCR7-negative TemRA cells. The source of this sequence is a man between 18 and 29 years old in good health. Some clones in this sample may be carry-over from other donors' samples. The chain carries TRBV6-5 and TRBJ2-7; no clear D gene. The CDR3 here is CASSYSPGEQYF. The DNA for the CDR3 is TGTGCCAGCAGTTACTCCCCCGGCGAGCAGTACTTC.